The 9 T cell receptor beta chains listed next were all sequenced from one sample in a study of naive and memory T cell subsets. Four PCR rounds used nested alpha and beta constant region primers plus the SP2 primer. Each CDR3 protein gets one entry after TCRdb re-called the 5' RACE reads with MiXCR. The table lists 50,000 to 65,000 distinct CDR3 sequences, more than 7.5% of them singletons, with approximately 9.4% in the top ten. The library had UMIs added by 3' ligation of an oligonucleotide to TCR cDNA. These receptor sequences come from a female donor in good health.

This clonotype was recorded a few times. The chain combines TRBV10-3 with TRBJ2-1; tentatively, D is TRBD1 or TRBD2 (6 bases each). Germline-derived CDR1 and CDR2 are ENHRY and SYGVKD. The CDR3 covers 17 residues. The V end lost 3 bases, the J end lost 0 bases, and 15 bases lay between the germline ends. CDR3 protein: CAISERGLPSSYNEQFF. DNA of the CDR3: TGTGCCATCAGTGAACGGGGGCTCCCGAGCTCCTACAATGAGCAGTTCTTC.

This clonotype appeared a few times. The rearrangement joins TRBV12-3 or TRBV12-4 to TRBJ2-3; possibly TRBD1 or TRBD2 for D (5 bases each). This CDR3 is built from 13 residues. V lost 6 bases, J lost 3 bases, and 10 bases lay in between. The CDR3 DNA reads as TGTGCCAGCAGCGGGACGGATACAGATACGCAGTATTTT. Protein product: CASSGTDTDTQYF.

The V and J genes are TRBV7-9 and TRBJ1-4; D not resolved. The CDR3 contains 14 residues. Germline values: CDR1 SEHNR, CDR2 FQNEAQ (reference sequence). Trimming took 3 bases from V and 2 from J, leaving 7 bases between them. CDR3 sequence (DNA): TGTGCCAGCAGCTTGGATTTTACTAATGAAAAACTGTTTTTT. This sequence encodes CASSLDFTNEKLFF.

This clonotype has at least ten counts. The rearrangement joins TRBV20-1 to TRBJ2-3; D remains ambiguous. This CDR3 region has 13 residues. Per the germline V gene, CDR1 is DFQATT and CDR2 is SNEGSKA (reference sequence). The CDR3 loop reads CSALAYTLGTQYF. CDR3 DNA: TGCAGCGCCCTGGCCTATACCTTAGGTACGCAGTATTTT.

The chain employs TRBV12-3 or TRBV12-4 and TRBJ2-7; D is unresolved. The CDR3 covers 13 residues. Trimming took 4 bases from V and 3 from J, leaving 10 bases between them. The CDR3 DNA follows: TGTGCCAGCAGTTGGGCCGACCGCTACGAGCAGTACTTC. The encoded protein is CASSWADRYEQYF.

This clonotype was observed at least ten times. The rearrangement uses TRBV29-1 and TRBJ2-3; 8 bases line up with TRBD1. J lost 0 bases, V lost 3 bases, and 14 bases had no gene match. This CDR3 region has 18 residues. Germline assignment: CDR1 SQVTM and CDR2 ANQGSEA. The CDR3 is CSVDGIGSDRASTDTQYF. In DNA form, the CDR3 reads TGCAGCGTTGACGGGATCGGTTCGGACAGGGCTAGCACAGATACGCAGTATTTT.

This clonotype was counted ten times or more. This chain uses TRBV12-3 or TRBV12-4 with TRBJ1-3, with D possibly matching TRBD1 (6 bases). The CDR3 extends over 15 amino acids. The ends were cut back, 6 bases at V and 0 bases at J, with 12 bases in the middle. The CDR3 loop reads CASSPQGSSGNTIYF. In nucleotides, the CDR3 is TGTGCCAGCAGCCCACAGGGTAGCTCTGGAAACACCATATATTTT.

This clonotype came up many times. The V and J genes are TRBV18 and TRBJ2-5, with D perhaps TRBD2 (5 bases). Germline-derived CDR1 and CDR2 are KGHSH and LQKENI. With 2 bases removed from V and 4 bases from J, the gap between germline ends came to 8 bases. This CDR3 has 13 amino acids. The CDR3 DNA sequence: TGTGCCAGCTCACCAAGTGGGAGAGAGACCCAGTACTTC. Its translation: CASSPSGRETQYF.

This clonotype was found a few times. The chain carries TRBV5-1 and TRBJ2-3; 11 bases are a match to TRBD2. Trimming took 4 bases from V and 5 from J; bases not matched to a gene: 6. This CDR3 is built from 15 residues. Germline V gene data show CDR1 as SGHRS and CDR2 as YFSETQ. The CDR3 here is CASSPLAGGVDTQYF. The CDR3 bases are TGCGCCAGCAGCCCCTTAGCGGGGGGGGTAGATACGCAGTATTTT.